The rows below give T cell receptor beta chains drawn from one sample of a study of cytomegalovirus exposure and HLA in healthy donors. This table comes from immunoSEQ multiplex PCR, and its TCRdb copy is limited to in-frame clones, with some not included. The sample yields 85,000 to 100,000 clones, around nine tenths seen once. Sequencing was carried out using PBMCs. The receptors derive from a man younger than 40 in good health and CMV-seropositive. Each CDR3 is given with its conserved first and last residue. The D gene is left open where the match is weak. Clone size is given for some rows only: seen once, a few or many times, or a class if the clone is expanded.

clone size: -
V gene: TRBV4-1
D gene: -
J gene: TRBJ2-2
CDR3 protein: CASSSGLTGELFF
CDR3 DNA: TGCGCCAGCAGCTCGGGATTGACCGGGGAGCTGTTTTTT

clone size: -
V gene: TRBV10-3
D gene: TRBD1
J gene: TRBJ2-1
CDR3 protein: CAISESRQGYNEQFF
CDR3 DNA: TGTGCCATCAGTGAGTCAAGACAGGGATACAATGAGCAGTTCTTC

clone size: once
V gene: TRBV25-1
D gene: -
J gene: TRBJ2-2
CDR3 protein: CASSEGRTSNTGELFF
CDR3 DNA: TGTGCCAGCAGTGAAGGGAGAACGTCCAACACCGGGGAGCTGTTTTTT

clone size: -
V gene: TRBV30
D gene: TRBD1
J gene: TRBJ2-7
CDR3 protein: CAWSERDRGYEQYF
CDR3 DNA: TGTGCCTGGAGTGAGAGGGACAGGGGTTACGAGCAGTACTTC

clone size: -
V gene: TRBV2
D gene: -
J gene: TRBJ1-5
CDR3 protein: CASKPESGQPQHF
CDR3 DNA: TGTGCCAGCAAACCAGAATCCGGGCAGCCCCAGCATTTT

clone size: few
V gene: TRBV27
D gene: -
J gene: TRBJ2-7
CDR3 protein: CASTLSRHEQYF
CDR3 DNA: TGTGCCAGCACCTTAAGCAGGCACGAGCAGTACTTC

clone size: few
V gene: TRBV6-5
D gene: -
J gene: TRBJ1-1
CDR3 protein: CASSYSMFRTEAFF
CDR3 DNA: TGTGCCAGCAGTTACTCGATGTTCCGGACTGAAGCTTTCTTT

clone size: -
V gene: TRBV15
D gene: -
J gene: TRBJ2-5
CDR3 protein: CATSRQDNNQETQYF
CDR3 DNA: TGTGCCACCAGCAGACAGGACAACAACCAAGAGACCCAGTACTTC

clone size: -
V gene: TRBV14
D gene: TRBD2
J gene: TRBJ2-1
CDR3 protein: CASSRPGGRANEQFF
CDR3 DNA: TGTGCCAGCAGCCGCCCCGGCGGGAGGGCGAATGAGCAGTTCTTC

clone size: -
V gene: TRBV14
D gene: TRBD2
J gene: TRBJ2-7
CDR3 protein: CASSQNSGRGQYF
CDR3 DNA: TGTGCCAGCAGCCAAAATAGCGGGAGGGGGCAGTACTTC

clone size: -
V gene: TRBV28
D gene: TRBD1
J gene: TRBJ1-4
CDR3 protein: CASSPAGTGREKLFF
CDR3 DNA: TGTGCCAGCAGTCCTGCCGGGACAGGGAGGGAAAAACTGTTTTTT

clone size: -
V gene: TRBV29-1
D gene: TRBD1
J gene: TRBJ2-1
CDR3 protein: CSVGGTANNEQFF
CDR3 DNA: TGCAGCGTTGGTGGGACAGCTAACAATGAGCAGTTCTTC

clone size: -
V gene: TRBV28
D gene: TRBD1
J gene: TRBJ2-7
CDR3 protein: CASRPGQAAGEQYF
CDR3 DNA: TGTGCCAGCAGACCGGGACAGGCTGCGGGGGAGCAGTACTTC

clone size: -
V gene: TRBV19
D gene: TRBD2
J gene: TRBJ2-1
CDR3 protein: CASSVTGLADEQFF
CDR3 DNA: TGTGCCAGTAGTGTGACGGGACTAGCTGATGAGCAGTTCTTC

clone size: once
V gene: TRBV5-1
D gene: -
J gene: TRBJ1-4
CDR3 protein: CASSLGYRERTNEKLFF
CDR3 DNA: TGCGCCAGCAGCTTGGGATACAGGGAGCGGACTAATGAAAAACTGTTTTTT

clone size: -
V gene: TRBV5-4
D gene: TRBD2
J gene: TRBJ2-3
CDR3 protein: CASSPSLAGAGTDTQYF
CDR3 DNA: TGTGCCAGCAGCCCGTCACTAGCGGGAGCAGGCACAGATACGCAGTATTTT

clone size: -
V gene: TRBV19
D gene: TRBD2
J gene: TRBJ2-7
CDR3 protein: CASSISAGETYEQYF
CDR3 DNA: TGTGCCAGTAGTATCAGCGCGGGAGAGACCTACGAGCAGTACTTC

clone size: -
V gene: TRBV18
D gene: -
J gene: TRBJ2-5
CDR3 protein: CASSPPSRPLGEETQYF
CDR3 DNA: TGTGCCAGCTCACCTCCCTCGCGGCCCCTCGGGGAAGAGACCCAGTACTTC

clone size: few
V gene: TRBV11-3
D gene: TRBD2
J gene: TRBJ2-1
CDR3 protein: CASSLEMGASGRTYEQFF
CDR3 DNA: TGTGCCAGCAGCTTAGAGATGGGAGCTAGCGGGAGGACCTATGAGCAGTTCTTC

clone size: few
V gene: TRBV19
D gene: TRBD2
J gene: TRBJ2-1
CDR3 protein: CASNLAGGPNEQFF
CDR3 DNA: TGTGCCAGTAATCTAGCGGGAGGGCCAAATGAGCAGTTCTTC

clone size: -
V gene: TRBV10-3
D gene: -
J gene: TRBJ2-7
CDR3 protein: CAISEPLGPGNEQYF
CDR3 DNA: TGTGCCATCAGTGAGCCACTAGGGCCGGGGAACGAGCAGTACTTC

clone size: -
V gene: TRBV19
D gene: -
J gene: TRBJ1-4
CDR3 protein: CASKGTTTNEKLFF
CDR3 DNA: TGTGCCAGTAAGGGGACAACAACTAATGAAAAACTGTTTTTT

clone size: -
V gene: TRBV7-8
D gene: -
J gene: TRBJ1-5
CDR3 protein: CASSLVTRGANQPQHF
CDR3 DNA: TGTGCCAGCAGCTTGGTTACACGGGGAGCGAATCAGCCCCAGCATTTT

clone size: -
V gene: TRBV5-4
D gene: -
J gene: TRBJ1-2
CDR3 protein: CASSRPTANYGYTF
CDR3 DNA: TGTGCCAGCAGCCGCCCTACCGCTAACTATGGCTACACCTTC

clone size: -
V gene: TRBV19
D gene: -
J gene: TRBJ2-4
CDR3 protein: CASSTWWAQENIQYF
CDR3 DNA: TGTGCCAGTAGTACCTGGTGGGCCCAAGAAAACATTCAGTACTTC

clone size: -
V gene: TRBV10-2
D gene: TRBD1
J gene: TRBJ2-1
CDR3 protein: CASTLGTGNYNEQFF
CDR3 DNA: TGCGCCAGCACGCTAGGGACAGGGAACTACAATGAGCAGTTCTTC

clone size: once
V gene: TRBV18
D gene: TRBD1
J gene: TRBJ1-2
CDR3 protein: CASSPFSGQANYGYTF
CDR3 DNA: TGTGCCAGCTCACCATTCTCCGGACAGGCTAACTATGGCTACACCTTC

clone size: once
V gene: TRBV28
D gene: -
J gene: TRBJ1-2
CDR3 protein: CASSLSRGYTF
CDR3 DNA: TGTGCCAGCAGTTTGTCCCGTGGCTACACCTTC

clone size: -
V gene: TRBV6-4
D gene: TRBD1
J gene: TRBJ2-3
CDR3 protein: CATKPGQGTDTQYF
CDR3 DNA: TGTGCCACCAAACCGGGACAGGGCACAGATACGCAGTATTTT

clone size: -
V gene: TRBV9
D gene: -
J gene: TRBJ2-7
CDR3 protein: CASSLTGGAAEQYF
CDR3 DNA: TGTGCCAGCAGCCTAACCGGAGGGGCCGCCGAGCAGTACTTC

clone size: few
V gene: TRBV6-1
D gene: -
J gene: TRBJ1-1
CDR3 protein: CASSAYRNLNTEAFF
CDR3 DNA: TGTGCCAGCAGTGCCTACAGGAACTTGAACACTGAAGCTTTCTTT

clone size: -
V gene: TRBV11-3
D gene: -
J gene: TRBJ2-1
CDR3 protein: CASSWGDSPYNEQFF
CDR3 DNA: TGTGCCAGCAGCTGGGGGGACAGTCCATACAATGAGCAGTTCTTC

clone size: -
V gene: TRBV5-1
D gene: -
J gene: TRBJ2-7
CDR3 protein: CASSLDGLQGGEQYF
CDR3 DNA: TGCGCCAGCAGCTTGGACGGATTGCAGGGGGGCGAGCAGTACTTC

clone size: -
V gene: TRBV7-9
D gene: -
J gene: TRBJ1-6
CDR3 protein: CASSLGQNNSPLHF
CDR3 DNA: TGTGCCAGCAGCTTAGGGCAGAATAATTCACCCCTCCACTTT

clone size: -
V gene: TRBV30
D gene: -
J gene: TRBJ2-3
CDR3 protein: CAWNQAGSTDTQYF
CDR3 DNA: TGTGCCTGGAATCAGGCGGGAAGCACAGATACGCAGTATTTT

clone size: -
V gene: TRBV18
D gene: TRBD1
J gene: TRBJ1-1
CDR3 protein: CASSPGTGTYTEAFF
CDR3 DNA: TGTGCCAGCTCACCAGGGACAGGAACTTACACTGAAGCTTTCTTT

clone size: -
V gene: TRBV6-1
D gene: -
J gene: TRBJ2-7
CDR3 protein: CASSEFVGQGGEQYF
CDR3 DNA: TGTGCCAGCAGTGAATTCGTAGGGCAGGGCGGCGAGCAGTACTTC

clone size: once
V gene: TRBV11-1
D gene: TRBD1
J gene: TRBJ2-5
CDR3 protein: CASSRGQGQRTQYF
CDR3 DNA: TGTGCCAGCAGTCGAGGACAGGGTCAAAGGACCCAGTACTTC

clone size: -
V gene: TRBV27
D gene: TRBD1
J gene: TRBJ1-1
CDR3 protein: CASKRSTGQGERSEAFF
CDR3 DNA: TGTGCCAGCAAACGTTCGACGGGACAGGGGGAACGTTCTGAAGCTTTCTTT

clone size: -
V gene: TRBV5-1
D gene: -
J gene: TRBJ2-3
CDR3 protein: CASSFGGTSTDTQYF
CDR3 DNA: TGCGCCAGCAGCTTCGGGGGAACTAGCACAGATACGCAGTATTTT

clone size: -
V gene: TRBV5-1
D gene: -
J gene: TRBJ2-5
CDR3 protein: CASSFTGEETQYF
CDR3 DNA: TGCGCCAGCAGCTTTACGGGGGAAGAGACCCAGTACTTC

clone size: -
V gene: TRBV2
D gene: -
J gene: TRBJ1-2
CDR3 protein: CASSEPGYYGYTF
CDR3 DNA: TGTGCCAGCAGTGAACCGGGATACTATGGCTACACCTTC

clone size: -
V gene: TRBV6-4
D gene: -
J gene: TRBJ2-3
CDR3 protein: CASSDGSFHTDTQYF
CDR3 DNA: TGTGCCAGCAGTGATGGCTCATTCCACACAGATACGCAGTATTTT

clone size: -
V gene: TRBV5-1
D gene: TRBD1
J gene: TRBJ2-7
CDR3 protein: CASSFPGQGSYEQYF
CDR3 DNA: TGCGCCAGCAGCTTCCCGGGACAGGGGTCCTACGAGCAGTACTTC

clone size: -
V gene: TRBV6-1
D gene: -
J gene: TRBJ2-7
CDR3 protein: CASSELAMVSYEQYF
CDR3 DNA: TGTGCCAGCAGTGAACTAGCTATGGTCTCCTACGAGCAGTACTTC

clone size: -
V gene: TRBV28
D gene: TRBD1
J gene: TRBJ1-1
CDR3 protein: CASSSSSGTGYTEAFF
CDR3 DNA: TGTGCCAGCAGTTCATCATCGGGGACAGGGTACACTGAAGCTTTCTTT

clone size: -
V gene: TRBV27
D gene: TRBD2
J gene: TRBJ2-1
CDR3 protein: CASSLSGLAGAINEQFF
CDR3 DNA: TGTGCCAGCAGTTTATCGGGCCTAGCGGGAGCCATCAATGAGCAGTTCTTC

clone size: few
V gene: TRBV27
D gene: TRBD1
J gene: TRBJ1-1
CDR3 protein: CASSPSTGGRDTEAFF
CDR3 DNA: TGTGCCAGCAGTCCATCGACAGGGGGGAGGGACACTGAAGCTTTCTTT

clone size: -
V gene: TRBV6-5
D gene: -
J gene: TRBJ2-5
CDR3 protein: CASIRRRGGETQYF
CDR3 DNA: TGTGCCAGCATCCGGCGAAGGGGGGGGGAGACCCAGTACTTC

clone size: -
V gene: TRBV11-2
D gene: TRBD2
J gene: TRBJ2-7
CDR3 protein: CAVLGGDEQYF
CDR3 DNA: TGTGCCGTCCTTGGGGGGGACGAGCAGTACTTC

clone size: -
V gene: TRBV5-1
D gene: -
J gene: TRBJ1-2
CDR3 protein: CASSLAPGEVYGYTF
CDR3 DNA: TGCGCCAGCAGCTTGGCCCCCGGGGAAGTCTATGGCTACACCTTC